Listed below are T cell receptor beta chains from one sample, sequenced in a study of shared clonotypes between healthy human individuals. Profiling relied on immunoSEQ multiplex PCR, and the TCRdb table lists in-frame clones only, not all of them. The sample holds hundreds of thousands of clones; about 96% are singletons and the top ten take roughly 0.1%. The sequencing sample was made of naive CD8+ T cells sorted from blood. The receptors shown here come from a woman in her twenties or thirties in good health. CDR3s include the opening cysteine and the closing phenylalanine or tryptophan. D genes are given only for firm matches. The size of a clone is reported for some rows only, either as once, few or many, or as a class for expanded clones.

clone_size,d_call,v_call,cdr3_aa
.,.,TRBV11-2,CASSLPRLNTGELFF
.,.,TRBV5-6,CASTLEWGRQNTEAFF
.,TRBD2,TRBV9,CASSVASGTTYNEQFF
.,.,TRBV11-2,CASSLRVPEKLFF
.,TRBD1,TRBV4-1,CASRPDRGFRRNEQFF
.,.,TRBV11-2,CASSFEGRRVRETQYF
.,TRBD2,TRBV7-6,CASSLWGGQVFYNEQFF
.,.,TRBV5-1,CASQTDRSSYEQYF
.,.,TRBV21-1,CASGQDHSGNTIYF
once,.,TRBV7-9,CASSLAMGPSPYYEQYF
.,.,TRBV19,CASTTILNTEAFF
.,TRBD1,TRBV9,CASSPEGQGSYEQYF
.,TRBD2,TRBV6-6,CASSLSGRIDEQYF
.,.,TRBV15,CATSRDTGQIYNEQFF
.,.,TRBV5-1,CASSFNTGELFF
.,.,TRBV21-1,CASSKEEISYEQYF
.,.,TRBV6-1,CASSEPGTNYGYTF
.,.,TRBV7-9,CASSPAARGVGTEAFF
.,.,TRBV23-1,CASSPLGHFNTGELFF
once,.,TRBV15,CATSRDSIRVSYNEQFF
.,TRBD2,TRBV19,CASSPLTSGDTDTQYF
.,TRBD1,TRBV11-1,CASSLRDRDEKLFF
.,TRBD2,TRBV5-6,CASSLTSATYEQYF
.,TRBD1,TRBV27,CASSLQGAYEQYF
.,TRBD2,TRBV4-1,CASSHSPGLAGLDEQFF
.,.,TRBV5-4,CASSLGLGAQYF
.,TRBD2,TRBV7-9,CASSQISASGSYEQYF
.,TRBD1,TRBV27,CASIKTGSSYNEQFF
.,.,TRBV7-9,CASSLAGRPLHF
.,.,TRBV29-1,CSVEDRTSGLQHGPYTF
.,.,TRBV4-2,CASSQEPWSHGNAYEQYF
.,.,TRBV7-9,CASSVGDRPGANVLTF
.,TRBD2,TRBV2,CASSVLAGVNTDTQYF
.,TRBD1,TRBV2,CASRTTGDGNTIYF
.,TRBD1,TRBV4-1,CASSQPGTGNTEAFF
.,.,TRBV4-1,CASSQVGGINTGELFF
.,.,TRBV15,CATSRDNSNGYTF
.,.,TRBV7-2,CASSPTRFLTDTQYF
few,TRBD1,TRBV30,CAWSGSKGGDGYTF
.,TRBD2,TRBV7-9,CASSLGFNSGNPSFYEQYF
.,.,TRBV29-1,CSVEDRPIQYF
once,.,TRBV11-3,CASSLDGEEQQFF
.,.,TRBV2,CASSSRDLVNYEQYF
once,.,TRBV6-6,CASSADTWAGNTIYF
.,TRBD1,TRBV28,CASSLWDRGYRDTEAFF
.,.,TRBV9,CASSLGNRDPEQYF
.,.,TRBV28,CASMGPPGEQYF
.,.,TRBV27,CASSLRWAGELFF
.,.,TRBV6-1,CASSLRRQDRETQYF
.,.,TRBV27,CASSLGGLMEQYF
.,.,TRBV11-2,CASSLGGSSYEQYF
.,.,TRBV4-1,CASSHQGDYEQYF
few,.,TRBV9,CASSSQGTEAFF
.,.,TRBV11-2,CASSLDKSSEGLNTEAFF
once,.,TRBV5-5,CASSLDFPGWVWETQYF
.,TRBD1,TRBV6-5,CASSYDRAGNTIYF